This TCR beta chain came from a study of shared clonotypes between healthy human individuals. Findings of the study overall: Sampling included only blood; tissue repertoires likely differ. Even with large depth, rarefaction showed that sorted-subset sequencing was incomplete. Compared with clonotypes that all four donors shared, non-shared clonotypes had lower generation probabilities.

The germline gives CDR1 GTSNPN, CDR2 SVGIG (reference sequence). Trimming shortened V by 1 base and J by 2 bases, and 10 bases separated the two germline ends. The CDR3 contains 14 residues. The assay ran at deep level. The table came from immunoSEQ multiplex PCR; TCRdb's copy has only in-frame clones and leaves some out. Found here are millions of clones, 95% of them singletons; the top ten hold roughly 0.13%. Notes on this clone: The antigen remains undetermined.

The sequenced material came from naive CD4+ T cells sorted from blood. The subset is: CD45RA+ positively selected. The chain combines TRBV30 with TRBJ2-3, with a possible D match to TRBD1 (6 bases). This clonotype originated in a man younger than 30 in good health. CDR3 DNA sequence: TGTGCCTGGAGTGGGGGACACCCCACAGATACGCAGTATTTT. It yields the protein CAWSGGHPTDTQYF.